The 8 T cell receptor beta chains below come from one sample, sequenced in a study of memory CD4+ T cells and cytomegalovirus serostatus (dated by TCRdb to the late 2010s). Libraries were prepared through the immunoSEQ multiplex PCR assay. Drawn from immuneACCESS, this table holds only the in-frame rearrangements with V and J called that TCRdb kept. Clones are partly lost; checked studies trace under half to an unresolved V gene and leave the rest unexplained. The sample table contains more than 35,000 clones; only one count was recorded for roughly 78% of them. Approximately 5.3% of the sample belongs to the ten largest clones. A FACSAria II was used to sort memory CD4+ T cells, defined as single viable CD3+CD4+CD8-CD45RO+ cells. Sequencing used memory CD4+ T cells from blood. The receptors here all came from an adult in good health and CMV-seropositive.

Points on this clone: The same CDR3 is also encoded by other DNA sequences in this sample. The chain links TRBV7-2 to TRBJ2-3; 7 nucleotides match TRBD1. Germline V gives CDR1 SGHTA, CDR2 FQGNSA. The CDR3 is 14 amino acids. J gave up 2 bases and V 5 bases, and 4 bases lay outside the gene matches. The CDR3 DNA reads TGTGCCAGCAGCCCAGACAGGGCCACAGATACGCAGTATTTT. Amino acid sequence: CASSPDRATDTQYF.

The chain couples TRBV7-2 to TRBJ2-5; the D is unclear. The CDR3 length is 15 residues. V lost 4 bases, J lost 6 bases, and 18 bases lay in between. Germline values: CDR1 SGHTA, CDR2 FQGNSA. CDR3 amino acids: CASSSPRVSLKTQYF. CDR3 bases: TGTGCCAGCAGCTCGCCTCGGGTGTCTCTTAAGACCCAGTACTTC.

This clone was seen only a few times. The CDR3 here is CASSLSLGQGFYEQYF. DNA for the CDR3: TGTGCCAGCAGCTTAAGCCTCGGACAGGGTTTCTACGAGCAGTACTTC. The chain links TRBV7-2 to TRBJ2-7; 8 bases are shared with TRBD1. Per the germline V gene, CDR1 is SGHTA and CDR2 is FQGNSA. After removal of 2 bases from V and 3 bases from J, the junction contained 9 bases not matched to a gene. The CDR3 length is 16 residues.

This rearrangement joins TRBV6-6 to TRBJ1-5, with D tentatively TRBD1 (6 bases). The CDR3 length is 14 residues. The V gene's germline CDR1 is MNHNY and CDR2 SVGAGI (reference sequence). Trimming left V 5 bases short and J 9 bases short, with 17 bases between. CDR3 sequence: CASSPEGGGAPQHF. CDR3 nucleotide sequence: TGTGCCAGCAGTCCCGAGGGGGGGGGAGCGCCCCAGCATTTT.

The rearrangement joins TRBV19 to TRBJ2-7, with 11 nucleotides matching TRBD2. Germline trimming cut 4 bases from V and 3 bases from J; bases unmatched to any gene: 5. This CDR3 comprises 15 residues. CDR1 is LNHDA and CDR2 is SQIVND in the germline V gene (reference sequence). CDR3: CASSTRLAGNYEQYF. As DNA, the CDR3 is TGTGCCAGTAGTACCCGACTAGCGGGGAACTACGAGCAGTACTTC.

This clone was picked up a small number of times. This chain joins TRBV6-1 and TRBJ2-3, with D possibly TRBD2 on 6 matching bases. Germline V lookup: CDR1 MNHNS, CDR2 SASEGT. The length of the CDR3 is 14 residues. Deletions cut 8 bases from V and 6 bases from J, with 18 bases between. Written as DNA, the CDR3 is TGTGCCAGCGGGGACTCCCGTTCATCGGATACGCAGTATTTT. It yields the protein CASGDSRSSDTQYF.

The rearrangement joins TRBV28 to TRBJ1-2; D is unresolved. Germline loops: CDR1 MDHEN, CDR2 SYDVKM. V lost 4 bases to trimming and J lost 7 bases, with 19 bases between them. The CDR3 totals 15 residues. The CDR3 loop is CASSSPSGEGRGYTF. In DNA, the CDR3 is TGTGCCAGCAGTTCCCCCTCCGGGGAAGGGCGTGGCTACACCTTC.

The V call is TRBV27, the J call TRBJ1-5; perhaps TRBD1 as D (6 bases). Germline CDR1 reads MNHEY; CDR2 reads SMNVEV (reference sequence). V was clipped by 2 bases and J by 5 bases, with 13 bases between them. The CDR3 totals 15 residues. In DNA, the CDR3 is TGTGCCAGCAGTTTACAGGGGCTTCCCGATCAGCCCCAGCATTTT. Translation gives CASSLQGLPDQPQHF.